The sample holds many counts of the clone carrying this T cell receptor (beta chain). What it recognizes is unknown. These data come from a study of T-cell memory formation after mild COVID-19. General study findings and limits: Mainly in CM and EM were contracting CD4+ clones; CD8+ were in EMRA. Memory sampled before infection contained some responding clones, suggesting cross-reactive memory joined. There was a balanced CD4/CD8 profile in clones contracting day 15 to 85, and later expanders leaned CD4+.

The CDR3 covers 16 residues. Germline CDR1 DFQATT, CDR2 SNEGSKA (reference sequence). V lost 0 bases to trimming and J lost 2 bases, with 17 bases between them. A single record per CDR3 protein comes from TCRdb applying MiXCR to the 5' RACE reads. Among approximately 300,000 distinct CDR3 sequences listed, 15% to 20% were seen once. The sequenced sample consisted of PBMCs or a T cell subset sorted from them (not recorded which). The TCR was taken from a young man who had mild COVID-19 (a few samples of this study predate the infection). Cell type and time point are not known. The chain links TRBV20-1 to TRBJ2-7; D possibly corresponds to TRBD1 (6 bases). In DNA, the CDR3 is TGCAGTGCTAGAGATATAACGGGACACTTTCCCTACGAGCAGTACTTC. Translated, it gives CSARDITGHFPYEQYF.